The clone carrying this T cell receptor (beta chain) showed up many times. Its antigen is as yet unknown. Naive CD8 library inputs spanned about 17,000 to 1,000,000 sorted cells and 10%, 30% or 50% RNA. Both previously described methods and listed TCR primers were employed to make bulk TCR libraries. TCRdb recomputed calls from the PCR reads with MiXCR, one row per CDR3 protein. The repertoire has 70,000 to 95,000 distinct CDR3 sequences, roughly 19% of them found once; the top ten carry around 0.88%. Between the trimmed V and J ends, which lost 2 bases and 4 bases, there was a span of 9 bases. This CDR3 has 13 amino acids. This entry belongs to a study of molecular identifiers for immune sequencing clone quantification. The study, taken as a whole, reports: Sizes of highly expanded clones could be underestimated through identical TCRs sharing a barcode.

The source material was naive CD8+ T cells from blood, with Jurkat cell RNA spiked in. The subset denotes: FACS-sorted CD8+CD4-CCR7+CD45RA+ naive T cells. The TCR was taken from a human donor in good health. Some libraries in this study had Jurkat cell RNA spiked in. The chain employs TRBV23-1 and TRBJ2-7; TRBD1 might be the D (5 bases). TRBV23-1 is filed as an ORF, its function uncertain. The CDR3 reads CASSQTRQYEQYF. The CDR3 bases are TGCGCCAGCAGTCAAACCCGACAGTACGAGCAGTACTTC.